This T cell receptor (beta chain) was documented in a study of blood T cell repertoires in COVID-19 (dated by TCRdb to 2020 to 2021). With respect to the entire study: The collaborator samples originated in the United States, Italy and Spain and spanned the acute and convalescent phases of COVID-19. The prospective study material was composed of cDNA or gDNA derived from T cells, B-cell-depleted T cells, or PBMCs. The dataset comprised deeply sampled blood TCRbeta repertoires from subjects exposed to, actively infected with, or recovered from COVID-19. The repertoires were made available in a free public database intended to serve as a resource for research on the immune response to SARS-CoV-2. The samples were drawn from two sources: the first 160 participants of the ongoing ImmuneRACE study, and 1,200 or so subjects contributed by 6 global collaborators. Nearly every sample came with metadata listing a de-identified subject ID, COVID-19 status, age in years and sex. HLA class I and class II types, where available, came from metadata supplied by the sample provider rather than from assay-based typing. General study outcomes and caveats: How much clinical and demographic metadata was included differed by source and by participant, and the metadata was provided uncurated.

The immunoSEQ Assay, a bias-controlled multiplex PCR, was used to amplify TCRbeta CDR3 regions from genomic DNA. The original methods were these. The number of nucleated cells in each sample was estimated by amplification of reference gene primers within the assay. Sequence reads were collapsed and filtered to measure the absolute abundance of every unique TCRbeta CDR3 rearrangement. For each sample, productive Simpson clonality was calculated by taking the square root of Simpson's diversity index across productive rearrangements. TCRdb stores this immuneACCESS table with in-frame sequences only. Part of the clones is absent; in the studies checked, under half of the shortfall reflects unresolved V genes, and no reason is known for the rest. D and trimming were read from the DNA, whereas the V and J calls and clone size are those reported in that table. The sample table shows tens of thousands of clones, and approximately 86% are seen once. Of the sample, approximately 15% falls within the top ten clones.

As regards this clone: This clone's antigen is unknown. No base quality values were provided; no much bigger clone lies one nucleotide off.

The CDR3 starts with the cysteine, ends with the phenylalanine, and has 15 residues. The DNA shown is the 45-base CDR3, in frame from base 1. CDR1 SEHNR and CDR2 FQNEAQ are derived from the germline V gene (reference sequence). Trimming removed 6 bases from V and 4 bases from J; the gene matches leave 8 bases unexplained. At one collaborating source in Seattle, patients were enrolled during active infection and were followed longitudinally through the course of disease. Each collaborating institution followed its own protocols to collect whole blood in K2EDTA tubes. For TCRbeta analysis, collaborators shipped samples as frozen whole blood, isolated PBMCs, or DNA extracted from either of those sample types.

The sequence is built from TRBV7-9 and TRBJ1-5; 8 middle bases align to TRBD1. The sequence derives from a man aged 35 to 55 with COVID-19, enrolled during active disease. Material for sequencing was peripheral blood. The encoded CDR3 is CASSADRVNNQPQHF. The sequence in DNA is TGTGCCAGCAGTGCGGACAGGGTCAATAATCAGCCCCAGCATTTT.